The rows below give T cell receptor beta chains drawn from one sample of a study of control samples from healthy donors and cancer patients. TCRdb keeps only in-frame clones here, not all; method: immunoSEQ multiplex PCR. The sample yields tens of thousands of clones, roughly nine tenths seen once. Specimen: blood. The receptors here all came from a man in his forties or fifties in good health. Both conserved end residues are part of each CDR3. Each record gives: D gene, CDR3 length, J gene, clone size, V gene, CDR3 protein, CDR3 DNA. The D gene is left open where the match is weak. Clone size is not always given. Where it is, it says once, few, many or a class for expanded clones.

NA	14	TRBJ2-2	NA	TRBV25-1	CASSGGRDTGELFF	TGTGCCAGCAGTGGGGGCCGTGACACCGGGGAGCTGTTTTTT
NA	11	TRBJ1-2	NA	TRBV29-1	CSVVGGYGYTF	TGCAGCGTTGTGGGGGGCTATGGCTACACCTTC
NA	12	TRBJ2-7	NA	TRBV29-1	CSVVTGAYEQYF	TGCAGCGTTGTGACAGGCGCCTACGAGCAGTACTTC
TRBD1	13	TRBJ2-5	few	TRBV6-5	CASSFGQGETQYF	TGTGCCAGCAGTTTCGGACAGGGAGAGACCCAGTACTTC
NA	14	TRBJ1-1	NA	TRBV30	CAWEDFFTNTEAFF	TGTGCCTGGGAGGACTTTTTTACGAACACTGAAGCTTTCTTT
NA	15	TRBJ1-4	NA	TRBV5-1	CASSLATATNEKLFF	TGCGCCAGCAGCTTGGCCACGGCAACTAATGAAAAACTGTTTTTT
TRBD2	17	TRBJ2-3	NA	TRBV5-1	CASSWRSSGVSTDTQYF	TGCGCCAGCAGCTGGAGATCTAGCGGGGTGAGCACAGATACGCAGTATTTT
NA	14	TRBJ2-1	NA	TRBV29-1	CSVFTASSYNEQFF	TGCAGCGTTTTCACTGCGAGCTCCTACAATGAGCAGTTCTTC
NA	15	TRBJ2-7	NA	TRBV27	CASSPAPQGNYEQYF	TGTGCCAGCAGTCCCGCCCCTCAGGGGAACTACGAGCAGTACTTC
TRBD2	18	TRBJ2-1	NA	TRBV5-1	CASSLVASGGERHNEQFF	TGCGCCAGCAGCTTGGTTGCTAGCGGGGGGGAACGTCACAATGAGCAGTTCTTC
NA	13	TRBJ1-1	NA	TRBV5-4	CASRLSRDTEAFF	TGTGCCAGCAGGCTAAGTAGGGACACTGAAGCTTTCTTT
NA	13	TRBJ2-7	NA	TRBV7-9	CASSSGLSYEQYF	TGTGCCAGCAGCTCCGGACTTTCCTACGAGCAGTACTTC
NA	14	TRBJ1-2	once	TRBV10-3	CAISESAAGYGYTF	TGTGCCATCAGTGAGTCTGCAGCTGGCTATGGCTACACCTTC
TRBD1	17	TRBJ2-6	once	TRBV18	CASSRDRGLAGANVLTF	TGTGCCAGCTCACGGGACAGGGGGCTCGCGGGGGCCAACGTCCTGACTTTC
NA	15	TRBJ2-5	NA	TRBV10-2	CASSESHVVQETQYF	TGCGCCAGCAGTGAGTCGCACGTAGTCCAAGAGACCCAGTACTTC
NA	14	TRBJ1-5	NA	TRBV19	CALGGASSNQPQHF	TGTGCCCTCGGCGGGGCCAGTAGCAATCAGCCCCAGCATTTT
NA	14	TRBJ1-3	NA	TRBV6-5	CASRLQGAGNTIYF	TGTGCCAGCAGACTCCAGGGAGCTGGAAACACCATATATTTT
NA	14	TRBJ2-5	NA	TRBV21-1	CASSKVISEETQYF	TGTGCCAGCAGCAAAGTGATTTCGGAAGAGACCCAGTACTTC
TRBD2	15	TRBJ2-1	NA	TRBV7-9	CASSLAGGTNNEQFF	TGTGCCAGCAGCTTAGCCGGGGGGACGAACAATGAGCAGTTCTTC
NA	20	TRBJ1-2	NA	TRBV3-1/TRBV3-2	CASSQERGGGARTRGYGYTF	TGTGCCAGCAGCCAAGAACGTGGTGGGGGGGCAAGAACCCGTGGCTATGGCTACACCTTC
TRBD1	16	TRBJ1-3	NA	TRBV10-3	CAISYGQGASGNTIYF	TGTGCCATCAGTTACGGTCAGGGGGCAAGTGGAAACACCATATATTTT
TRBD1	15	TRBJ1-1	NA	TRBV20-1	CSASTGGSEVTEAFF	TGCAGTGCGAGTACAGGGGGCTCCGAAGTCACTGAAGCTTTCTTT
TRBD2	15	TRBJ2-2	NA	TRBV3-1/TRBV3-2	CASSQRGTSTGELFF	TGTGCCAGCAGCCAACGAGGGACTAGCACCGGGGAGCTGTTTTTT
NA	14	TRBJ1-1	NA	TRBV6-6	CASSTGRQNTEAFF	TGTGCCAGCAGTACCGGACGGCAGAACACTGAAGCTTTCTTT
TRBD2	16	TRBJ2-1	NA	TRBV7-2	CASSPLLAGVENEQFF	TGTGCCAGCAGCCCGTTACTAGCGGGGGTGGAGAATGAGCAGTTCTTC
NA	13	TRBJ1-5	NA	TRBV6-5	CASRDGRNQPQHF	TGTGCCAGCAGGGATGGGCGCAATCAGCCCCAGCATTTT
TRBD1	11	TRBJ1-4	NA	TRBV30	CALDRGEKLFF	TGTGCCTTAGACAGGGGTGAAAAACTGTTTTTT
NA	12	TRBJ1-2	NA	TRBV21-1	CASSKTTPDPPF	TGTGCCAGCAGCAAAACTACACCAGATCCCCCCTTC
TRBD1	15	TRBJ1-5	NA	TRBV11-2	CASSLGDSSNQPQHF	TGTGCCAGCAGCTTAGGGGACAGCTCAAATCAGCCCCAGCATTTT
TRBD2	11	TRBJ2-5	NA	TRBV20-1	CSATGTSDPNF	TGCAGTGCTACCGGGACTAGCGATCCTAACTTC
NA	15	TRBJ2-1	NA	TRBV2	CASSEGVRGAARQFF	TGTGCCAGCAGTGAAGGCGTAAGGGGCGCTGCCCGGCAGTTCTTC
NA	14	TRBJ1-5	NA	TRBV15	CATSLGRVDQPQHF	TGTGCCACCTCTTTGGGGCGCGTGGATCAGCCCCAGCATTTT
TRBD1	15	TRBJ2-3	NA	TRBV7-8	CASSLTGTGVNTQYF	TGTGCCAGCAGTCTAACCGGGACAGGGGTCAATACGCAGTATTTT
TRBD1	15	TRBJ1-2	NA	TRBV10-3	CAISEPGQGIYGYTF	TGTGCCATCAGTGAGCCGGGACAGGGGATCTATGGCTACACCTTC
TRBD1	17	TRBJ2-7	once	TRBV11-2	CASSLNPVQGAGYEQYF	TGTGCCAGCAGCCTAAACCCCGTCCAGGGGGCTGGGTACGAGCAGTACTTC
NA	15	TRBJ1-1	NA	TRBV18	CASSPYRESNTEAFF	TGTGCCAGCTCACCGTACAGGGAGTCGAACACTGAAGCTTTCTTT
TRBD1	14	TRBJ1-2	few	TRBV7-9	CASSSPGQGLGYTF	TGTGCCAGCAGCTCTCCGGGACAGGGGTTGGGCTACACCTTC
TRBD1	15	TRBJ2-7	NA	TRBV19	CASSPGTGRTYEQYF	TGTGCCAGTAGTCCCGGGACAGGGAGAACCTACGAGCAGTACTTC
NA	15	TRBJ1-6	NA	TRBV6-5	CASSTLTADNSPLHF	TGTGCCAGCAGTACCCTGACGGCTGATAATTCACCCCTCCACTTT
TRBD2	11	TRBJ2-5	NA	TRBV20-1	CSASGGETQYF	TGCAGTGCTTCCGGGGGGGAGACCCAGTACTTC
TRBD2	16	TRBJ2-3	NA	TRBV19	CASSTLAGSSTDTQYF	TGTGCCAGTAGTACACTAGCGGGGTCTAGCACAGATACGCAGTATTTT
NA	17	TRBJ2-7	NA	TRBV6-6	CASSPMGGTRWSYEQYF	TGTGCCAGCAGTCCAATGGGGGGCACTCGCTGGTCCTACGAGCAGTACTTC
TRBD2	14	TRBJ2-5	few	TRBV6-6	CASRPGTSLETQYF	TGTGCCAGCAGACCCGGGACTAGTTTGGAGACCCAGTACTTC
NA	15	TRBJ1-2	NA	TRBV12-5	CASGLVATTSYGYTF	TGTGCTAGTGGTTTGGTAGCGACCACTAGCTATGGCTACACCTTC
NA	15	TRBJ2-7	NA	TRBV27	CASSFSGGLSYEQYF	TGTGCCAGCAGTTTTTCAGGGGGGCTCTCCTACGAGCAGTACTTC
NA	13	TRBJ1-6	NA	TRBV28	CASSSPYNSPLHF	TGTGCCAGCAGTAGTCCTTATAATTCACCCCTCCACTTT
TRBD1	14	TRBJ1-1	NA	TRBV7-9	CASSHGTGSTEAFF	TGTGCCAGCAGCCACGGGACAGGGAGCACTGAAGCTTTCTTT
NA	15	TRBJ2-2	NA	TRBV4-1	CASSRTRPVTGELFF	TGCGCCAGCAGCCGGACTCGCCCAGTCACCGGGGAGCTGTTTTTT
TRBD1	12	TRBJ2-1	NA	TRBV12-3/TRBV12-4	CASRTGGNEQFF	TGTGCCAGCAGGACAGGGGGGAATGAGCAGTTCTTC
NA	14	TRBJ1-3	NA	TRBV29-1	CSVGGRSSGNTIYF	TGCAGCGTTGGAGGCAGGAGCTCTGGAAACACCATATATTTT